A selection of T cell receptor beta chains follows, all from one sample in a study of T-cell memory formation after mild COVID-19. TCRdb independently ran MiXCR on the 5' RACE reads; one entry per CDR3 protein. The sample has under 450,000 distinct CDR3 sequences, roughly 14% seen once. Sequencing was carried out using PBMCs or a T cell subset sorted from them (not recorded which). Every receptor here comes from a young man who had mild COVID-19 (a few samples of this study predate the infection). Cell type and time point are not known. The CDR3 runs from the conserved cysteine through the conserved F or W. A D gene is named only where the DNA matches it firmly. The size field is filled for only some rows; it gives once, few, many or a size class.

- | TRBJ1-4 | - | TRBV4-3 | CASSQIYRRASTNEKLFF | TGCGCCAGCAGCCAAATCTATCGGCGCGCGTCTACTAATGAAAAACTGTTTTTT
few | TRBJ2-1 | TRBD1 | TRBV11-2 | CASSKRGQGIYNEQFF | TGTGCCAGCAGCAAGAGGGGACAGGGGATCTACAATGAGCAGTTCTTC
few | TRBJ2-3 | TRBD2 | TRBV14 | CASSHPGTNPTDTQYF | TGTGCCAGCAGCCATCCCGGGACTAACCCCACAGATACGCAGTATTTT
few | TRBJ2-3 | TRBD2 | TRBV3-1 | CASSGGLAGASDTQYF | TGTGCCAGCAGCGGGGGACTAGCGGGGGCCTCAGATACGCAGTATTTT
many | TRBJ2-7 | - | TRBV5-1 | CASSGWGPHEQYF | TGCGCCAGCAGCGGTTGGGGCCCCCACGAGCAGTACTTC
many | TRBJ2-5 | - | TRBV5-1 | CASSLGGPQETQYF | TGCGCCAGCAGCTTGGGAGGCCCCCAAGAGACCCAGTACTTC
few | TRBJ1-1 | - | TRBV3-1 | CASSPTGLEAFF | TGTGCCAGCAGCCCCACGGGGCTGGAAGCTTTCTTT
- | TRBJ1-4 | - | TRBV6-2/TRBV6-3 | CASSLGTDFARGSEKLFF | TGTGCCAGCAGTTTGGGGACGGACTTTGCCCGGGGGAGTGAAAAACTGTTTTTT
many | TRBJ1-1 | - | TRBV18 | CASSPVNEYTEAFF | TGTGCCAGCTCACCAGTCAATGAGTACACTGAAGCTTTCTTT
- | TRBJ2-3 | - | TRBV7-3 | CASSPRSPTDTQYF | TGTGCCAGCAGCCCGAGGTCTCCTACTGATACGCAGTATTTT
few | TRBJ1-4 | - | TRBV10-3 | CAISVGGFNEKLFF | TGTGCCATCAGCGTCGGAGGATTTAATGAAAAACTGTTTTTT
few | TRBJ1-5 | - | TRBV24-1 | CATSEGYGNQPQHF | TGTGCCACCAGTGAGGGGTACGGCAATCAGCCCCAGCATTTT
few | TRBJ1-2 | - | TRBV7-6 | CASSRLTGIDGYTF | TGTGCCAGCAGCCGACTGACAGGAATAGATGGCTACACCTTC
many | TRBJ2-7 | - | TRBV6-6 | CASRSDRINEQYF | TGTGCCAGCAGATCCGACAGGATCAACGAGCAGTACTTC
few | TRBJ2-3 | TRBD2 | TRBV20-1 | CSARTSTNPTDTQYF | TGCAGTGCTCGGACTAGTACTAATCCCACAGATACGCAGTATTTT
many | TRBJ1-5 | - | TRBV29-1 | CSVEEPNQPQHF | TGCAGCGTTGAAGAACCCAATCAGCCCCAGCATTTT
- | TRBJ1-5 | TRBD1 | TRBV7-8 | CASSGDRASNQPQHF | TGTGCCAGCAGCGGGGACAGGGCATCCAATCAGCCCCAGCATTTT
few | TRBJ2-5 | - | TRBV7-9 | CASSLRGFHQETQYF | TGTGCCAGCAGCTTACGAGGGTTTCACCAAGAGACCCAGTACTTC
few | TRBJ2-7 | - | TRBV6-6 | CASSSSTGALGEQYF | TGTGCCAGCAGTAGTTCGACGGGGGCCTTGGGGGAGCAGTACTTC
many | TRBJ1-6 | - | TRBV10-2 | CASSESRQALNSPLHF | TGCGCCAGCAGTGAGTCCCGACAGGCCCTTAATTCACCCCTCCACTTT
- | TRBJ2-2 | - | TRBV6-1 | CASSEAQQDITGELFF | TGTGCCAGCAGTGAAGCACAGCAAGATATCACCGGGGAGCTGTTTTTT
- | TRBJ1-2 | - | TRBV5-1 | CASSPTGLKSGYTF | TGCGCCAGCAGCCCGACAGGCCTAAAGTCTGGCTACACCTTC
- | TRBJ2-5 | - | TRBV7-9 | CASGGTLSVIEETQYF | TGTGCCAGCGGGGGGACGCTTTCAGTTATAGAAGAGACCCAGTACTTC
- | TRBJ2-5 | - | TRBV28 | CASSLFGQNQETQYF | TGTGCCAGCAGTTTATTTGGACAGAACCAAGAGACCCAGTACTTC
- | TRBJ1-1 | - | TRBV7-2 | CASSSGVIGTEAFF | TGTGCCAGCAGCTCAGGGGTTATAGGCACTGAAGCTTTCTTT
once | TRBJ1-1 | - | TRBV5-1 | CASSTSGQNTEAFF | TGCGCCAGCAGCACCTCGGGACAGAACACTGAAGCTTTCTTT
- | TRBJ2-1 | TRBD2 | TRBV7-7 | CASSLGYGGANEQFF | TGTGCCAGCAGCTTAGGGTACGGGGGGGCGAATGAGCAGTTCTTC
many | TRBJ1-1 | - | TRBV7-2 | CASSFRWEAFF | TGTGCCAGCAGCTTTCGGTGGGAAGCTTTCTTT
- | TRBJ2-7 | - | TRBV10-1 | CASGRGDEDEQYF | TGCGCCAGCGGGCGCGGAGACGAGGACGAGCAGTACTTC
- | TRBJ2-2 | - | TRBV12-3/TRBV12-4 | CASSAGVTLSTGELFF | TGTGCCAGCAGCGCCGGGGTCACCCTCTCGACCGGGGAGCTGTTTTTT